Listed below are T cell receptor beta chains from one sample, sequenced in a study of blood T cell repertoires in COVID-19. Method: immunoSEQ multiplex PCR; TCRdb's copy keeps in-frame clones and lacks some. The table has 150,000 or so clones, less than 85% seen once. Sequenced material: peripheral blood. These receptors were taken from a woman aged 60-70 years with COVID-19, enrolled during active disease. Each CDR3 is given without its conserved first and last residue.

CDR3 protein: ASSPRTSGDPRSYNEQF
CDR3 length: 17
V gene: TRBV4-3

CDR3 protein: ASSQATSSSYNEQF
CDR3 length: 14
V gene: TRBV4-2

CDR3 protein: ASSQDSGAGTDTQY
CDR3 length: 14
V gene: TRBV4-3

CDR3 protein: ASSSTINTGELF
CDR3 length: 12
V gene: TRBV25-1

CDR3 protein: ASSPREVSGNTIY
CDR3 length: 13
V gene: TRBV18

CDR3 protein: ASSFVGGFPDTQY
CDR3 length: 13
V gene: TRBV7-2

CDR3 protein: ASSHPTINDWDTQY
CDR3 length: 14
V gene: TRBV3-1/TRBV3-2

CDR3 protein: ASSVRTGDNSPLH
CDR3 length: 13
V gene: TRBV2

CDR3 protein: ASSFGGAYGYT
CDR3 length: 11
V gene: TRBV7-2

CDR3 protein: ASRQDRANYGYT
CDR3 length: 12
V gene: TRBV2

CDR3 protein: ASVFGTSGSYLSYEQY
CDR3 length: 16
V gene: TRBV2

CDR3 protein: ASRQQGSGRNQPQH
CDR3 length: 14
V gene: TRBV19

CDR3 protein: ASRKMPSEDQPQH
CDR3 length: 13
V gene: TRBV27

CDR3 protein: ATSDRGRWSTGELF
CDR3 length: 14
V gene: TRBV15

CDR3 protein: ASSAQGVTEAF
CDR3 length: 11
V gene: TRBV2

CDR3 protein: ASRLRGPGRELRNEQF
CDR3 length: 16
V gene: TRBV12-2

CDR3 protein: ASSESLAGNGETQY
CDR3 length: 14
V gene: TRBV6-1

CDR3 protein: SASPGGNQPQH
CDR3 length: 11
V gene: TRBV20-1

CDR3 protein: ASSLGFGAWTSGANVLT
CDR3 length: 17
V gene: TRBV7-9

CDR3 protein: ASSDSSSTYEQY
CDR3 length: 12
V gene: TRBV10-1

CDR3 protein: ASSPKTGGKETQY
CDR3 length: 13
V gene: TRBV11-3

CDR3 protein: ASTRDSKTGELF
CDR3 length: 12
V gene: TRBV2

CDR3 protein: ASSVNPGLAGAGDTGELF
CDR3 length: 18
V gene: TRBV5-1

CDR3 protein: ASSLTLAGLPHTDTQY
CDR3 length: 16
V gene: TRBV27

CDR3 protein: ASNPTGGAQRFETQY
CDR3 length: 15
V gene: TRBV11-2

CDR3 protein: ASVPGTANMSRLMTYEQY
CDR3 length: 18
V gene: TRBV21-1

CDR3 protein: ASSLGQAGHGYT
CDR3 length: 12
V gene: TRBV5-1

CDR3 protein: ASSPIGSGTYNEKLF
CDR3 length: 15
V gene: TRBV27

CDR3 protein: ASSLAGTGSYEQY
CDR3 length: 13
V gene: TRBV28

CDR3 protein: ASSYSGTGAGTEAF
CDR3 length: 14
V gene: TRBV6-6

CDR3 protein: ASSEGQTNYGYT
CDR3 length: 12
V gene: TRBV25-1

CDR3 protein: AIRRDPNQPQH
CDR3 length: 11
V gene: TRBV2

CDR3 protein: ASSPDYATGGYGYT
CDR3 length: 14
V gene: TRBV3-1/TRBV3-2

CDR3 protein: ASLTAGQGNTGELF
CDR3 length: 14
V gene: TRBV19

CDR3 protein: ASSQGIAGTVYNEQF
CDR3 length: 15
V gene: TRBV7-2

CDR3 protein: SVVRGYEQY
CDR3 length: 9
V gene: TRBV29-1